Listed below are T cell receptor beta chains from one sample, sequenced in a study of blood T cell repertoires in COVID-19. Profiling relied on immunoSEQ multiplex PCR, and the TCRdb table lists in-frame clones only, not all of them. The sample yields about 180,000 clones, more than 75% seen once. Material for sequencing was peripheral blood. The receptor source for this set is a person in their 70s with COVID-19, enrolled during active disease. Each CDR3 is given with its conserved first and last residue. Fields, in order: J gene, clone size, V gene, D gene, CDR3 length, CDR3 protein, CDR3 DNA. A D gene is named only where the DNA matches it firmly. Only part of the rows carry a size: once, few, many, or a class if the clone is expanded.

TRBJ2-1 | - | TRBV27 | TRBD1 | 16 | CASSGDRASPYNEQFF | TGTGCCAGCAGTGGGGACAGGGCATCCCCCTACAATGAGCAGTTCTTC
TRBJ2-5 | - | TRBV30 | - | 14 | CAWRAGNSGETQYF | TGTGCCTGGAGGGCCGGGAACTCGGGTGAGACCCAGTACTTC
TRBJ2-1 | - | TRBV6-2/TRBV6-3 | TRBD1 | 17 | CASSYPPTGGYYNEQFF | TGTGCCAGCAGTTACCCCCCCACAGGGGGCTACTACAATGAGCAGTTCTTC
TRBJ2-7 | once | TRBV5-5 | TRBD1 | 17 | CASSLAMPGQGSREQYF | TGTGCCAGCAGCTTGGCCATGCCGGGACAGGGGAGTAGGGAGCAGTACTTC
TRBJ1-5 | - | TRBV2 | TRBD1 | 15 | CASRTDREVNQPQHF | TGTGCCAGCAGGACGGACAGGGAAGTCAATCAGCCCCAGCATTTT
TRBJ2-1 | - | TRBV11-2 | - | 16 | CASSLFRGASGNEQFF | TGTGCCAGCAGCTTATTTCGGGGGGCCTCCGGGAATGAGCAGTTCTTC
TRBJ1-4 | - | TRBV20-1 | - | 11 | CSASADEKLFF | TGCAGTGCTTCTGCGGATGAAAAACTGTTTTTT
TRBJ1-5 | - | TRBV7-8 | - | 15 | CASSLEVAGNQPQHF | TGTGCCAGCAGCTTAGAGGTAGCGGGGAATCAGCCCCAGCATTTT
TRBJ2-3 | - | TRBV7-3 | TRBD2 | 19 | CASSPGLAGGGGGTDTQYF | TGTGCCAGCAGCCCTGGACTAGCGGGGGGCGGAGGGGGCACAGATACGCAGTATTTT
TRBJ1-2 | - | TRBV19 | - | 14 | CASSLHEEVSGYTF | TGTGCCAGTAGTCTCCACGAGGAAGTGAGTGGCTACACCTTC
TRBJ1-1 | - | TRBV5-1 | - | 15 | CASSLRDSMNTEAFF | TGCGCCAGCAGCTTAAGGGACTCCATGAACACTGAAGCTTTCTTT
TRBJ2-3 | - | TRBV11-3 | TRBD2 | 17 | CASSPRSGGSSTDTQYF | TGTGCCAGCAGCCCCAGAAGCGGGGGGTCTAGCACAGATACGCAGTATTTT
TRBJ2-7 | - | TRBV14 | - | 16 | CASSQESGFYSYEQYF | TGTGCCAGCAGCCAAGAGAGCGGGTTCTATTCCTACGAGCAGTACTTC
TRBJ2-5 | once | TRBV4-1 | TRBD1 | 15 | CASSQRAGGLETQYF | TGCGCCAGCAGCCAACGGGCAGGGGGCCTAGAGACCCAGTACTTC